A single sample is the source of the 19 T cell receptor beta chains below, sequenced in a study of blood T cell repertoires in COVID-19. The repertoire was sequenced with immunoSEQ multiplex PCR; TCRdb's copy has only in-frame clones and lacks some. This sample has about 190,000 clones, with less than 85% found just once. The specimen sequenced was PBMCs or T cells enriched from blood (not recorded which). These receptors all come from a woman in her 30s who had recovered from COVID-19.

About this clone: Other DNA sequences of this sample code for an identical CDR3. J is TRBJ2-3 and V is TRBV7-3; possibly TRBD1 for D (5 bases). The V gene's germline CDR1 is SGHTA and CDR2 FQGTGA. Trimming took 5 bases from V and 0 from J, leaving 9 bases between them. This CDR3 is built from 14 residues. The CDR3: CASSLGLSTDTQYF. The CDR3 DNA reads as TGTGCCAGCAGCCTGGGGCTAAGCACAGATACGCAGTATTTT. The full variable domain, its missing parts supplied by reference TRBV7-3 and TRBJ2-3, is GAGVSQTPSNKVTEKGKYVELRCDPISGHTALYWYRQSLGQGPEFLIYFQGTGAADDSGLPNDRFFAVRPEGSVSTLKIQRTERGDSAVYLCASSLGLSTDTQYFGPGTRLTVL.

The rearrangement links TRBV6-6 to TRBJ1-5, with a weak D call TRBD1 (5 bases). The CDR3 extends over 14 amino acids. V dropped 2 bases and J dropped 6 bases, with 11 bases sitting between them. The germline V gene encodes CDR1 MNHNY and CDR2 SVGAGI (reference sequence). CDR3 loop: CASSYGGRGQPQHF. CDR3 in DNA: TGTGCCAGCAGTTACGGCGGGAGGGGTCAGCCCCAGCATTTT.

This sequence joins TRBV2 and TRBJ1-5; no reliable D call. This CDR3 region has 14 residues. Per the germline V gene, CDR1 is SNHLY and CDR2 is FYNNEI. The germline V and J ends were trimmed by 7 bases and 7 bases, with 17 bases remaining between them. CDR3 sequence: CASTELGAGQPQHF. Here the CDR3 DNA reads TGTGCCAGCACCGAACTGGGAGCGGGGCAGCCCCAGCATTTT.

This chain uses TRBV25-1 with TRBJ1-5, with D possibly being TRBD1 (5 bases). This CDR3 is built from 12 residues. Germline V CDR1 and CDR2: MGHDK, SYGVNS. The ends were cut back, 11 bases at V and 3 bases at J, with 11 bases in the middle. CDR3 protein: CAGRQNNQPQHF. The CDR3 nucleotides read TGTGCCGGACGACAGAACAATCAGCCCCAGCATTTT.

The CDR3 reads CASSQGRKGNNEQFF. CDR3 coding DNA: TGTGCCAGCAGCCAAGGAAGGAAGGGGAACAATGAGCAGTTCTTC. This sequence joins TRBV3-1 (or the pseudogene TRBV3-2) and TRBJ2-1; maybe TRBD1 (5 bases). V shed 1 base and J shed 5 bases, with 12 bases lying between them. CDR1 and CDR2 (germline): LGHDT, YNNKEL (reference sequence). The CDR3 sequence is 15 residues long.

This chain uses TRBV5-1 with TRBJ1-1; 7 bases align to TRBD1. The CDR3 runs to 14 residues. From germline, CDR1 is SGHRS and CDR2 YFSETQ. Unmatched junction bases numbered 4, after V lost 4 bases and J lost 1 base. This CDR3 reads CASSTQGGNTEAFF. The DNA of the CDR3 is TGCGCCAGCAGCACCCAGGGGGGGAACACTGAAGCTTTCTTT. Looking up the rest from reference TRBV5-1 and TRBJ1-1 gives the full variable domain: KAGVTQTPRYLIKTRGQQVTLSCSPISGHRSVSWYQQTPGQGLQFLFEYFSETQRNKGNFPGRFSGRQFSNSRSEMNVSTLELGDSALYLCASSTQGGNTEAFFGQGTRLTVV.

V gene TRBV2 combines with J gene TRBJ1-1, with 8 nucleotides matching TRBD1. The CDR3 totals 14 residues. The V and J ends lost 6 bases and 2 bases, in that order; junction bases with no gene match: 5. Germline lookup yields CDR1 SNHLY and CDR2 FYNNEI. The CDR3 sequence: CASRSDRGNTEAFF. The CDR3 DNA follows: TGTGCCAGCAGGTCAGACAGGGGTAACACTGAAGCTTTCTTT.

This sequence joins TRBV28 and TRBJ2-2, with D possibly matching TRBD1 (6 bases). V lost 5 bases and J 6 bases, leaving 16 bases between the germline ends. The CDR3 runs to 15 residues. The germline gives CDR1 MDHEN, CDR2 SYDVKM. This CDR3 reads CASSSTGSLAGELFF. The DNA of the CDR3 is TGTGCCAGCAGTAGTACAGGGAGTCTGGCCGGGGAGCTGTTTTTT.

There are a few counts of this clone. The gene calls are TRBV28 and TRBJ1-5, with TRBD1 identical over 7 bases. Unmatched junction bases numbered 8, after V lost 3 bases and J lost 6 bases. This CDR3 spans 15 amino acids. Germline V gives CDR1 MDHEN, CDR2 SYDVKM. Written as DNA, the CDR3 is TGTGCCAGCAGTTTTTCCCAGGGGGTTGGTCAGCCCCAGCATTTT. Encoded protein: CASSFSQGVGQPQHF.

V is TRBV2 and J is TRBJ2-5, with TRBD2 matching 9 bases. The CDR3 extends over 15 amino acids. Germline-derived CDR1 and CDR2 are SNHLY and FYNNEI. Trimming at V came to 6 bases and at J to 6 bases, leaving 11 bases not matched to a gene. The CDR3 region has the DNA TGTGCCAGCAGCGTAGAGCGGGGGGCCATCCAGACCCAGTACTTC. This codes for CASSVERGAIQTQYF.

The CDR3 protein is CASRITGSGYGYTF. Written as DNA, the CDR3 is TGTGCCAGCAGGATCACAGGGTCCGGCTATGGCTACACCTTC. The rearrangement uses TRBV6-5 and TRBJ1-2; TRBD1 might be the D (6 bases). The CDR3 runs to 14 residues. The ends were cut back, 6 bases at V and 4 bases at J, with 15 bases in the middle. The germline CDR1 and CDR2 sequences are MNHEY and SVGAGI.

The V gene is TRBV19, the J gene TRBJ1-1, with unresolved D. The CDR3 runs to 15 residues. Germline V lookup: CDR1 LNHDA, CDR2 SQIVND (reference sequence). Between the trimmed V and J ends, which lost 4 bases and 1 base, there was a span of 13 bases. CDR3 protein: CASSTSGSRNTEAFF. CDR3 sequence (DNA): TGTGCCAGTAGTACTTCCGGGAGTAGGAACACTGAAGCTTTCTTT.

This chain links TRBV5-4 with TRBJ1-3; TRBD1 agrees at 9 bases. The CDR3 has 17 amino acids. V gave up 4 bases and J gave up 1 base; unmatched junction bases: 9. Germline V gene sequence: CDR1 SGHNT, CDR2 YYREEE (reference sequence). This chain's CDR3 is CASSDARDRASGNTIYF. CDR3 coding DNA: TGTGCCAGCAGCGATGCGAGGGACAGGGCATCTGGAAACACCATATATTTT.

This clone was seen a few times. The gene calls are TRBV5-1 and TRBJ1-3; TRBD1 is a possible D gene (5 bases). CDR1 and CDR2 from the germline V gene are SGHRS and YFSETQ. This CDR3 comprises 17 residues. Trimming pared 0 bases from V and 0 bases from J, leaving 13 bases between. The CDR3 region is CASSLVTPGGSGNTIYF. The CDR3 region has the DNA TGCGCCAGCAGCTTGGTGACGCCCGGGGGCTCTGGAAACACCATATATTTT.

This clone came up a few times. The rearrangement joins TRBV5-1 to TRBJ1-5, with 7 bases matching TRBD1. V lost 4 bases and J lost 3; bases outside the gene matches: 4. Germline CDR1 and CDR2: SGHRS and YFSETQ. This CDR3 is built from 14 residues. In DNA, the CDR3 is TGCGCCAGCAGCCTCGGGACAGCCAATCAGCCCCAGCATTTT. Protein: CASSLGTANQPQHF. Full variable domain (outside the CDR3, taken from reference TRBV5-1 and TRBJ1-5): KAGVTQTPRYLIKTRGQQVTLSCSPISGHRSVSWYQQTPGQGLQFLFEYFSETQRNKGNFPGRFSGRQFSNSRSEMNVSTLELGDSALYLCASSLGTANQPQHFGDGTRLSIL.

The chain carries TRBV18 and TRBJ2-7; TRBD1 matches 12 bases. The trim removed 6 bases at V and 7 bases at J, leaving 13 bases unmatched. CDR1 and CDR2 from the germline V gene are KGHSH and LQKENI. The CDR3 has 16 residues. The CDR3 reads CASSPFGGTGGAEQYF. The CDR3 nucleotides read TGTGCCAGCTCCCCTTTTGGCGGGACAGGGGGCGCTGAGCAGTACTTC.

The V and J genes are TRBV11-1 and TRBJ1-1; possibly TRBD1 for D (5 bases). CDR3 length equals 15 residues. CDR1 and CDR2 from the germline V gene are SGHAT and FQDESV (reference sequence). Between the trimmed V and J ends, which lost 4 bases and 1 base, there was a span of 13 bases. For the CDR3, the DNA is TGTGCCAGCAGCTCCGACAGACAACAGAACACTGAAGCTTTCTTT. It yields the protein CASSSDRQQNTEAFF.

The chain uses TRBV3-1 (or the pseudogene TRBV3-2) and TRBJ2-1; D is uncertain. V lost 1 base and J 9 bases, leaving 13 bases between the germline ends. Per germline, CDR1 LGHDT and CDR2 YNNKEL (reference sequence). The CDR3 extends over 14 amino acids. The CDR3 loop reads CASSQVSSRSEQFF. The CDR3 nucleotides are TGTGCCAGCAGCCAAGTTTCGTCTAGGAGTGAGCAGTTCTTC.

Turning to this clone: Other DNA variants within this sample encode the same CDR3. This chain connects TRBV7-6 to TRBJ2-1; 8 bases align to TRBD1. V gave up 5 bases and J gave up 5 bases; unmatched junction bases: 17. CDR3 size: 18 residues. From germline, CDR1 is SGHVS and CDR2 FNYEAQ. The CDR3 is CASSVTPQGAISDNEQFF. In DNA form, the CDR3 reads TGTGCCAGCAGCGTCACCCCCCAGGGGGCAATTTCCGACAATGAGCAGTTCTTC. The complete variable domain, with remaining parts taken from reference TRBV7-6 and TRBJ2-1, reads GAGVSQSPRYKVTKRGQDVALRCDPISGHVSLYWYRQALGQGPEFLTYFNYEAQQDKSGLPNDRFSAERPEGSISTLTIQRTEQRDSAMYRCASSVTPQGAISDNEQFFGPGTRLTVL.